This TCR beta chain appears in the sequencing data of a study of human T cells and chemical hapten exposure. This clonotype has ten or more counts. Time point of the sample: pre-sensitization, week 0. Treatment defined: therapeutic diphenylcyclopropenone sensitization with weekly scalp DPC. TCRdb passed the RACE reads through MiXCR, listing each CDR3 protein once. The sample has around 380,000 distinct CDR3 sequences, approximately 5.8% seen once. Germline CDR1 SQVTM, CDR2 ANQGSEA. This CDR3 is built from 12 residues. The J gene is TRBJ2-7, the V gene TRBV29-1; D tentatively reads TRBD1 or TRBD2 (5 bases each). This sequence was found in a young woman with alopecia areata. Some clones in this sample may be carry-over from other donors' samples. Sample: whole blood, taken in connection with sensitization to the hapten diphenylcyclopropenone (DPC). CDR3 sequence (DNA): TGCAGTGCAGGGACCCACTCCTACGAGCAGTACTTC. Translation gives CSAGTHSYEQYF.